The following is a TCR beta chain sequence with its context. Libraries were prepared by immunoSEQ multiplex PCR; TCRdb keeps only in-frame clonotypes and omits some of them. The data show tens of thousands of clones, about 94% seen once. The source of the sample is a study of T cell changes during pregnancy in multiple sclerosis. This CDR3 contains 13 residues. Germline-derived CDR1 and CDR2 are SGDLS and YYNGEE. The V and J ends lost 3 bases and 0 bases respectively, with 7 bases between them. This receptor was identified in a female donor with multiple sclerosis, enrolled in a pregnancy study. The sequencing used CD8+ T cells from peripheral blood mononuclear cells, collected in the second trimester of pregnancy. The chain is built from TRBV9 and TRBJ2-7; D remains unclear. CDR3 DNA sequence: TGTGCCAGCAGCGGCGAGAGCTCCTACGAGCAGTACTTC. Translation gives CASSGESSYEQYF.